This T cell receptor (beta chain) was recovered during a study of blood T cell repertoires in COVID-19. Study as a whole: Samples representing acute and convalescent COVID-19 were sourced from the United States, Italy and Spain. From T cells, B-cell-depleted T cells, or PBMCs came the material, which was cDNA or gDNA.

The CDR3 spans 14 residues. V was trimmed by 3 bases and J by 4 bases, leaving 15 bases between them. The germline V gene encodes CDR1 SQVTM and CDR2 ANQGSEA. Two negative PCRs, clearance, or symptom resolution characterized the recovered Cohort 3 donors. Original handling: Scientists estimated how many nucleated cells there were by amplifying reference gene primers. Here immunoSEQ multiplex PCR was the method, and the copy in TCRdb shows in-frame clones only, minus some. That table furnishes V, J and clone size, whereas the DNA furnished D and trimming. This table holds approximately 200,000 clones, about 85% found once.

Sequencing was performed on PBMCs or T cells enriched from blood (not recorded which). This chain uses TRBV29-1 with TRBJ1-2; weak D call: TRBD1 (5 bases). This TCR came from a woman between 25 and 40 years old who had recovered from COVID-19. The CDR3 loop reads CSVDGQGDGYGYTF. In DNA, the CDR3 is TGCAGCGTTGACGGTCAGGGTGACGGCTATGGCTACACCTTC.